This is a list of T cell receptor beta chains from one sample in a study of Ad26.COV2.S vaccination and SARS-CoV-2 variants. The repertoire was sequenced with immunoSEQ multiplex PCR; TCRdb's copy has only in-frame clones and lacks some. The sample shows about 440,000 clones, 87% of them seen only once. Material: peripheral blood, obtained in a trial of Ad26.COV2.S vaccine versus placebo. All receptors come from a person aged 18-65 years who received the Ad26.COV2.S COVID-19 vaccine or a placebo. CDR3s include the opening cysteine and the closing phenylalanine or tryptophan. Fields, in order: CDR3 DNA, CDR3 protein, J gene, clone size, D gene, V gene. The D gene is left open where the match is weak. A clone size is listed for some rows: how often the clone was seen (once, few, many), or a class if it is expanded.

TGTGCCATCAGTGAAAGACAGGGAGGGAGCTACGAGCAGTACTTC | CAISERQGGSYEQYF | TRBJ2-7 | NA | NA | TRBV10-3
TGCGCCAGCAGCACGAGCGGGAGTATCGAGACCCAGTACTTC | CASSTSGSIETQYF | TRBJ2-5 | NA | TRBD2 | TRBV5-1
TGTGCCAGCAGTTTCCAACCGGGACTAGCGTCCTACGAGCAGTACTTC | CASSFQPGLASYEQYF | TRBJ2-7 | once | TRBD2 | TRBV28
TGCAGCGTTGCCGAGGGGGAGACCCAGTACTTC | CSVAEGETQYF | TRBJ2-5 | NA | NA | TRBV29-1
TGTGCCAGCAGCGTAGGGACTAGCGGGATGCTCCACGAGCAGTACTTC | CASSVGTSGMLHEQYF | TRBJ2-7 | NA | TRBD2 | TRBV9
TGTGCCAGTAGCCTCGACTCGGGAGCCTTATCCTACGAGCAGTACTTC | CASSLDSGALSYEQYF | TRBJ2-7 | NA | NA | TRBV19
TGTGCCAGCATGAACCCCCGGGACAGGGGTTGGGTACCCCTCCACTTT | CASMNPRDRGWVPLHF | TRBJ1-6 | NA | TRBD1 | TRBV28
TGTGCCAGCAGCTTAGACTGGGCTAGCGGGAGGCTTTACGAGCAGTACTTC | CASSLDWASGRLYEQYF | TRBJ2-7 | once | TRBD2 | TRBV7-2
TGTGCCAGCAGTTTGGTAGGGGGGCATGAGCAGTTCTTC | CASSLVGGHEQFF | TRBJ2-1 | NA | NA | TRBV27
TGTGCCAGCAGCACCAACCCCAATGAGCAGTTCTTC | CASSTNPNEQFF | TRBJ2-1 | NA | NA | TRBV27
TGTGCCAGCAGCGCAACCTACGAGCAGTACTTC | CASSATYEQYF | TRBJ2-7 | NA | NA | TRBV5-6
TGTGCCAGCAGTTGGGTCCCGGGATACGAGCAGTACTTC | CASSWVPGYEQYF | TRBJ2-7 | NA | NA | TRBV12-3/TRBV12-4
TGTGCCGCGGGAGAGTCCTATAATTCACCCCTCCACTTT | CAAGESYNSPLHF | TRBJ1-6 | NA | NA | TRBV28
TGCAGCGCGGGACAGGCGGTCGGGGAGCTGTTTTTT | CSAGQAVGELFF | TRBJ2-2 | NA | TRBD1 | TRBV29-1
TGTGCCACCAGCAGAGATCTCGATCTTCTCTCCTACGAGCAGTACTTC | CATSRDLDLLSYEQYF | TRBJ2-7 | few | NA | TRBV15
TGTGCCAGCAGCAAGCTAAGCGGGGGCTACGAGCAGTACTTC | CASSKLSGGYEQYF | TRBJ2-7 | NA | NA | TRBV21-1
TGTGCCAGCAGCTTGAGTAGCGGGAGCGAGCAGTACTTC | CASSLSSGSEQYF | TRBJ2-7 | NA | TRBD2 | TRBV5-4
TGTGCCAGCAGTACCCGCCCTTCGGCCGGGGAGGAGACCCAGTACTTC | CASSTRPSAGEETQYF | TRBJ2-5 | NA | NA | TRBV6-2/TRBV6-3
TGCGCCAGCAGGCAGAACAGCGAACCCCCAGATACGCAGTATTTT | CASRQNSEPPDTQYF | TRBJ2-3 | NA | NA | TRBV5-1
TGTGCCAGCAGTTTAACAGGGCCCTACGAGCAGTACTTC | CASSLTGPYEQYF | TRBJ2-7 | NA | NA | TRBV28
TGTGCCAGCAGTTTACTGGGCTACGAGCAGTACTTC | CASSLLGYEQYF | TRBJ2-7 | NA | NA | TRBV28
TGTGCCAGCAGCCTACGACTAGCGGGAGGGACAGATACGCAGTATTTT | CASSLRLAGGTDTQYF | TRBJ2-3 | NA | TRBD2 | TRBV28
TGTGCCAGCAGCCCCTTCCCCCTGAAGGGTGAAAAACTGTTTTTT | CASSPFPLKGEKLFF | TRBJ1-4 | NA | NA | TRBV9
TGTGCCAGCGCGGGAGGCCCCTACGAGCAGTACTTC | CASAGGPYEQYF | TRBJ2-7 | NA | TRBD2 | TRBV7-6
TGTGCCAGCAGTGGGGGAACAGGGTTTAATTCACCCCTCCACTTT | CASSGGTGFNSPLHF | TRBJ1-6 | once | NA | TRBV2
TGTGCCAGCAGTTTAGACAGGGGTTTATCCTACGAGCAGTACTTC | CASSLDRGLSYEQYF | TRBJ2-7 | NA | TRBD1 | TRBV28